The text below deals with one TCR beta chain. Its specificity is unknown. This sample was taken from a study of T cell responses to AZD1222 COVID-19 vaccine. Overall study findings and caveats: Only a handful of individuals given AZD1222 were seropositive at baseline. Females outnumbered males among donors, who were mostly white British; clonal diversity was possibly underestimated.

V was pared by 7 bases and J by 2 bases, with 18 bases between. Germline values: CDR1 MDHEN, CDR2 SYDVKM. This CDR3 has 16 residues. The protocol was immunoSEQ multiplex PCR, while the TCRdb copy is restricted to in-frame clones and leaves out a portion. The sample holds 100,000 to 150,000 clones; about nine tenths are singletons and the top ten take approximately 20%. The sample in question was peripheral blood, obtained on day 0 of AZD1222 vaccination. The origin of this receptor is an adult in good health. The chain uses TRBV28 and TRBJ2-1; the D is unclear. The CDR3 sequence is CASTVPGPPTYNEQFF. The CDR3 nucleotides read TGTGCCAGCACCGTGCCTGGACCCCCCACCTACAATGAGCAGTTCTTC.